Listed here are 20 T cell receptor beta chains from one sample, sequenced in a study of T cells of healthy individuals. TCRdb re-derived calls from the 5' RACE reads in MiXCR, one entry per CDR3 protein. The table records tens of thousands of distinct CDR3 sequences, roughly 5% of them present only once. These receptor sequences come from a female donor in good health.

This clonotype turned up a few times. V gene TRBV9 combines with J gene TRBJ1-3; D is unclear. V dropped 4 bases and J dropped 0 bases, with 11 bases sitting between them. The germline gives CDR1 SGDLS, CDR2 YYNGEE. This CDR3 spans 15 amino acids. In DNA form, the CDR3 reads TGTGCCAGCAGCTCCCGACGGGACTCTGGAAACACCATATATTTT. Its translation: CASSSRRDSGNTIYF.

The rearrangement uses TRBV28 and TRBJ2-7; the D is unclear. Germline CDR1 is MDHEN and CDR2 is SYDVKM. Trimming took 1 base from V and 0 from J, leaving 16 bases between them. The CDR3 consists of 17 residues. CDR3 sequence reads: CASSLSSSGYLSYEQYF. In DNA, the CDR3 is TGTGCCAGCAGTTTATCCTCCTCAGGTTACCTCTCCTACGAGCAGTACTTC.

This clonotype was observed at least ten times. The V and J genes are TRBV12-3 or TRBV12-4 and TRBJ2-7, with D perhaps being TRBD1 or TRBD2 (5 bases each). V was cut by 3 bases and J by 6 bases, with 9 bases left in between. The CDR3 spans 12 residues. In DNA, the CDR3 is TGTGCCAGCAGTTTCGGGGCGCCCGAGCAGTACTTC. Its translation is CASSFGAPEQYF.

V is TRBV19 and J is TRBJ2-5, with D tentatively TRBD1 (6 bases). Germline V CDR1 and CDR2: LNHDA, SQIVND (reference sequence). The CDR3 consists of 13 residues. The V gene lost 3 bases and the J gene lost 5 bases, with 10 bases spanning the gap. The CDR3 DNA reads as TGTGCCAGTAGTATGGGGGCCCTGGAGACCCAGTACTTC. Its translation: CASSMGALETQYF.

This clonotype was observed a handful of times. V usage is TRBV4-2 and J usage is TRBJ1-1; D remains ambiguous. V lost 0 bases to trimming and J lost 4 bases, with 9 bases between them. CDR1 LGHNA and CDR2 YNFKEQ come from the germline V gene. The CDR3 loop spans 14 amino acids. CDR3 loop: CASSQDWRTTEAFF. The DNA of the CDR3 is TGTGCCAGCAGCCAAGATTGGCGTACCACTGAAGCTTTCTTT.

At least ten counts were recorded for this clonotype. The rearrangement joins TRBV4-1 to TRBJ2-7; D might be TRBD2 (5 bases). Germline CDR1 reads MGHRA; CDR2 reads YSYEKL. This CDR3 spans 13 amino acids. V shed 1 base and J shed 5 bases, with 9 bases lying between them. In DNA, the CDR3 is TGCGCCAGCAGCCAAGTACCAGCGGACGAGCAGTACTTC. Its protein product is CASSQVPADEQYF.

Ten or more counts support this clonotype. The V and J genes are TRBV9 and TRBJ2-5; 8 nucleotides agree with TRBD1. The CDR3 runs 14 residues. The germline V gene has CDR1 SGDLS and CDR2 YYNGEE. V shed 3 bases and J 4 bases; nucleotides not matched to a gene: 5. The CDR3, as DNA: TGTGCCAGCAGCGCGGACAGGGTCGTAGAGACCCAGTACTTC. The encoded protein is CASSADRVVETQYF.

This clonotype occurred many times. This rearrangement joins TRBV27 to TRBJ1-2; D not certain. V gave up 2 bases and J gave up 1 base, with 11 bases separating them. The CDR3 extends over 15 amino acids. CDR1 MNHEY and CDR2 SMNVEV come from the germline V gene (reference sequence). The DNA for the CDR3 is TGTGCCAGCAGTTTACGTCCGGGCATTAACTATGGCTACACCTTC. It translates to CASSLRPGINYGYTF.

This clonotype occurred many times. The chain's CDR3 is CASSLVRDEQYF. The CDR3 coding sequence is TGTGCCAGCAGCTTAGTCAGGGACGAGCAGTACTTC. The rearrangement uses TRBV7-9 and TRBJ2-7, with a tentative D call TRBD1 (5 bases). Germline CDR1 SEHNR, CDR2 FQNEAQ (reference sequence). Trimming cost V 1 base and J 5 bases, with 6 bases left between them. The CDR3 loop spans 12 amino acids. Combining the CDR3 with reference TRBV7-9 and TRBJ2-7 gives the whole variable domain DTGVSQNPRHKITKRGQNVTFRCDPISEHNRLYWYRQTLGQGPEFLTYFQNEAQLEKSRLLSDRFSAERPKGSFSTLEIQRTEQGDSAMYLCASSLVRDEQYFGPGTRLTVT.

This clonotype was observed many times. The V and J genes are TRBV7-8 and TRBJ2-7; D uncertain. Germline values: CDR1 SGHVS, CDR2 FQNEAQ. V was pared by 3 bases and J by 7 bases, with 10 bases between. This CDR3 has 12 amino acids. CDR3 residues: CASSLDGSEQYF. CDR3 nucleotide sequence: TGTGCCAGCAGCTTGGACGGCTCGGAGCAGTACTTC. Full variable domain (remainder filled in from reference TRBV7-8 and TRBJ2-7): GAGVSQSPRYKVAKRGQDVALRCDPISGHVSLFWYQQALGQGPEFLTYFQNEAQLDKSGLPSDRFFAERPEGSVSTLKIQRTQQEDSAVYLCASSLDGSEQYFGPGTRLTVT.

This chain uses TRBV4-1 with TRBJ2-3; 9 nucleotides align to TRBD2. From germline, CDR1 is MGHRA and CDR2 YSYEKL. The ends lost 3 bases at V and 2 bases at J; junction bases unmatched: 9. This CDR3 comprises 17 residues. This CDR3 reads CASSHGVTSGNTDTQYF. CDR3 sequence (DNA): TGCGCCAGCAGCCATGGGGTGACTAGCGGAAACACAGATACGCAGTATTTT.

In its sample, this clonotype was seen a few times. The V call is TRBV21-1, the J call TRBJ2-1; whether TRBD1, the table's D call, matches the DNA was not checked. TRBV21-1 is a pseudogene segment. The CDR3 contains 14 residues. The CDR3 DNA reads TGTGCCAGCAGTCACACAATTGGGGGCAATGAGCAGTTCTTC. This gives the protein CASSHTIGGNEQFF.

This clonotype was seen a single time. This may stem from a read error, because a much larger clone lies one nucleotide away. The chain employs TRBV4-3 and TRBJ2-3; 11 bases are shared with TRBD2. Germline-derived CDR1 and CDR2 are LGHNA and YSLEER. The CDR3 has 15 residues. The CDR3 here is CASSLTTSGRDTLYF. CDR3 nucleotides: TGCGCCAGCAGCCTTACAACTAGCGGGAGAGATACGCTGTATTTT.

This clonotype has a count of ten or more. The rearrangement links TRBV2 to TRBJ1-5; D unclear. V lost 6 bases to trimming and J lost 4 bases, with 16 bases between them. Germline CDR1 is SNHLY and CDR2 is FYNNEI. This CDR3 is 15 amino acids long. CDR3 amino acids: CASSPPGIGNQPQHF. In DNA, the CDR3 is TGTGCCAGCAGCCCTCCCGGGATTGGGAATCAGCCCCAGCATTTT.

This clonotype has a count of ten or more. The chain joins TRBV3-1 to TRBJ1-1; D is possibly TRBD1 (6 bases). CDR1 and CDR2 (germline): LGHDT, YNNKEL (reference sequence). V dropped 1 base and J dropped 6 bases, with 12 bases sitting between them. This CDR3 has 14 amino acids. CDR3 DNA: TGTGCCAGCAGCCAAGTGAGGGGGGGAGCTGAAGCTTTCTTT. Protein product: CASSQVRGGAEAFF.

This clonotype was counted ten times or more. This rearrangement joins TRBV24-1 to TRBJ2-1; 7 bases fit TRBD2. CDR1 KGHDR and CDR2 SFDVKD come from the germline V gene. Trimming cost V 6 bases and J 8 bases; bases outside gene matches: 6. The CDR3 runs 13 residues. CDR3 amino acids: CATSYGRWDEQFF. In nucleotides, the CDR3 is TGTGCCACCAGTTACGGGAGGTGGGATGAGCAGTTCTTC.

This clonotype was detected only a few times. V gene TRBV12-3 or TRBV12-4 combines with J gene TRBJ1-1, with D uncertain. V was clipped by 3 bases and J by 8 bases, with 13 bases between them. The CDR3 runs 13 residues. The CDR3: CASSLRVGVEAFF. CDR3 nucleotide sequence: TGTGCCAGCAGTTTGCGAGTCGGGGTAGAAGCTTTCTTT.

Ten or more counts support this clonotype. The CDR3 loop is CASSALGGGGPYNEQFF. CDR3 nucleotide sequence: TGTGCCAGCAGTGCCCTGGGAGGGGGAGGGCCCTACAATGAGCAGTTCTTC. The rearrangement joins TRBV7-2 to TRBJ2-1, with a possible D match to TRBD2 (7 bases). This CDR3 contains 17 residues. Trimming left V 6 bases short and J 2 bases short, with 20 bases between. Germline CDR1 reads SGHTA; CDR2 reads FQGNSA.

This clonotype has just a few counts. The chain recombines TRBV28 with TRBJ2-2; TRBD2 matches 9 bases. The junction had 2 bases not matched to a gene; V was cut back by 7 bases and J by 2 bases. The CDR3 consists of 14 residues. The germline gives CDR1 MDHEN, CDR2 SYDVKM. The CDR3 region has the DNA TGTGCCAGCAATCTAGCGGGAAACACCGGGGAGCTGTTTTTT. Protein: CASNLAGNTGELFF.

This clonotype has ten or more counts. Here the CDR3 reads CASSRGSGANVLTF. CDR3 nucleotides: TGTGCCAGCAGTCGAGGCTCTGGGGCCAACGTCCTGACTTTC. V gene TRBV27 combines with J gene TRBJ2-6; the D is unclear. The CDR3 length is 14 residues. CDR1 and CDR2 from the germline V gene are MNHEY and SMNVEV (reference sequence). With 5 bases removed from V and 0 bases from J, the gap between germline ends came to 5 bases. Full variable domain (remainder filled in from reference TRBV27 and TRBJ2-6): EAQVTQNPRYLITVTGKKLTVTCSQNMNHEYMSWYRQDPGLGLRQIYYSMNVEVTDKGDVPEGYKVSRKEKRNFPLILESPSPNQTSLYFCASSRGSGANVLTFGAGSRLTVL.